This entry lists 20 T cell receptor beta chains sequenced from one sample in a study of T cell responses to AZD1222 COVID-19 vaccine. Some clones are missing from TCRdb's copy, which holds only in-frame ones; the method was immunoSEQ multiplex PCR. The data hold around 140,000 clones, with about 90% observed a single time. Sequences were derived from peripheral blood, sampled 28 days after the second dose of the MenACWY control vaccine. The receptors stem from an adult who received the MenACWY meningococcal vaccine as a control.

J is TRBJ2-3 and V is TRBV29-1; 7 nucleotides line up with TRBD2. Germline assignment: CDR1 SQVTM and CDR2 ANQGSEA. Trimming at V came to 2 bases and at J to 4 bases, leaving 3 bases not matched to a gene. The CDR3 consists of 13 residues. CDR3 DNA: TGCAGCGTTGAAATTGGGGGGGCAGATACGCAGTATTTT. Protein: CSVEIGGADTQYF.

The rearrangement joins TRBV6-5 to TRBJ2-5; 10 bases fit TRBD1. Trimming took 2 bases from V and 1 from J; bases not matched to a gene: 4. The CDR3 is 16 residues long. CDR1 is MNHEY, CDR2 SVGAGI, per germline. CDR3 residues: CASSYVGTGVQETQYF. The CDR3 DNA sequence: TGTGCCAGCAGTTACGTCGGGACAGGGGTCCAAGAGACCCAGTACTTC.

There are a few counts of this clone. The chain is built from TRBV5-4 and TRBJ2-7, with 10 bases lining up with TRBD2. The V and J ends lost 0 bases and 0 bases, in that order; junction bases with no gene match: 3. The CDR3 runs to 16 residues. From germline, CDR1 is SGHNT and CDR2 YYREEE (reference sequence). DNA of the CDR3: TGTGCCAGCAGCTTGGCTCCTAGCGGGAGCTCCTACGAGCAGTACTTC. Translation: CASSLAPSGSSYEQYF.

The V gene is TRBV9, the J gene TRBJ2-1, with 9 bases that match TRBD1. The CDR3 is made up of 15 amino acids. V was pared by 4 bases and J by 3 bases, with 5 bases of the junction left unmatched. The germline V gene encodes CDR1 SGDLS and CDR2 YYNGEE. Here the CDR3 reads CASSKGQGSYNEQFF. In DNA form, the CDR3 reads TGTGCCAGCAGCAAGGGACAGGGAAGCTACAATGAGCAGTTCTTC. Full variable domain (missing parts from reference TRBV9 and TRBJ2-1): DSGVTQTPKHLITATGQRVTLRCSPRSGDLSVYWYQQSLDQGLQFLIQYYNGEERAKGNILERFSAQQFPDLHSELNLSSLELGDSALYFCASSKGQGSYNEQFFGPGTRLTVL.

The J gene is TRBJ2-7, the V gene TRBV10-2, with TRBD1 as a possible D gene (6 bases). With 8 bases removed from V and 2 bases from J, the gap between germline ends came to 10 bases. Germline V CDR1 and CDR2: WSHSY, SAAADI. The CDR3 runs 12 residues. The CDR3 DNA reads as TGCGCCAGCCGGGACATCGCCTACGAGCAGTACTTC. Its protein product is CASRDIAYEQYF.

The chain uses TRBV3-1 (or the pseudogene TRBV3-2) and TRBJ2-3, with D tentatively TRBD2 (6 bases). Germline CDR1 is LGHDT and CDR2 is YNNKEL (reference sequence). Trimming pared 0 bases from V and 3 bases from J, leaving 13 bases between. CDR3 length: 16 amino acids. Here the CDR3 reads CASSQDWSGRTDTQYF. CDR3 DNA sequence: TGTGCCAGCAGCCAAGATTGGAGCGGGCGGACAGATACGCAGTATTTT.

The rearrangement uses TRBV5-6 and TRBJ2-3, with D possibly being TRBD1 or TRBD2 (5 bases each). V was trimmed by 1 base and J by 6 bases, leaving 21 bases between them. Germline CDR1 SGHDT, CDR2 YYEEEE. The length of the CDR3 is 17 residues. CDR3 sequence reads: CASSLLGASDWVDTQYF. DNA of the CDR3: TGTGCCAGCAGCTTGTTAGGGGCGTCGGACTGGGTGGATACGCAGTATTTT.

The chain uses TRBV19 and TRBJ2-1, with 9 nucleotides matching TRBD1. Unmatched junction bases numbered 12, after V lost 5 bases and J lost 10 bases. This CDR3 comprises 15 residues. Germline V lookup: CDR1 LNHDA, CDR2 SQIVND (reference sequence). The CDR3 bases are TGTGCCAGTAGTTCATTCGGGACAGGGACGCAAGAGCAGTTCTTC. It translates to CASSSFGTGTQEQFF. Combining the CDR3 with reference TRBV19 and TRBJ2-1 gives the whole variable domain DGGITQSPKYLFRKEGQNVTLSCEQNLNHDAMYWYRQDPGQGLRLIYYSQIVNDFQKGDIAEGYSVSREKKESFPLTVTSAQKNPTAFYLCASSSFGTGTQEQFFGPGTRLTVL.

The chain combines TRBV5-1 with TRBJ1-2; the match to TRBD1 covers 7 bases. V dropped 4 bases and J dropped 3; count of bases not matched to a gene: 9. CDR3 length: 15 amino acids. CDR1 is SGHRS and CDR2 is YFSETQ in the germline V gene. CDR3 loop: CASSPTPRGDYGYTF. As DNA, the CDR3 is TGCGCCAGCAGCCCAACACCCAGGGGGGACTATGGCTACACCTTC.

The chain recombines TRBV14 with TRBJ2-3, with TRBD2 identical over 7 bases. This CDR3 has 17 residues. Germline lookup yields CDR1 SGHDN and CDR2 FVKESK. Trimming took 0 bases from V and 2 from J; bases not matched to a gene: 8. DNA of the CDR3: TGTGCCAGCAGCCAAGATTGGGGGGGAGGCACCACAGATACGCAGTATTTT. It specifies CASSQDWGGGTTDTQYF. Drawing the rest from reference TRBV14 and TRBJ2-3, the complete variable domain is EAGVTQFPSHSVIEKGQTVTLRCDPISGHDNLYWYRRVMGKEIKFLLHFVKESKQDESGMPNNRFLAERTGGTYSTLKVQPAELEDSGVYFCASSQDWGGGTTDTQYFGPGTRLTVL.

The CDR3 DNA reads TGTGCCAGCAGTTTCGGCTCGAAACATCCCCAGGATAATTCACCCCTCCACTTT. Its translation is CASSFGSKHPQDNSPLHF. V and J are TRBV28 and TRBJ1-6; D unclear. In germline, CDR1 is MDHEN, CDR2 SYDVKM. This CDR3 region has 18 residues. Trimming shortened V by 3 bases and J by 5 bases, and 20 bases separated the two germline ends.

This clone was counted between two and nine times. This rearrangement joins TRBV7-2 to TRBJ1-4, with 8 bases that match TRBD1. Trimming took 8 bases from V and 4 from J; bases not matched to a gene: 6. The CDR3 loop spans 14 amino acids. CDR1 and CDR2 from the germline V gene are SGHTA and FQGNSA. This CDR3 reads CASGQGAHNEKLFF. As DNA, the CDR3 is TGTGCCAGCGGGCAGGGGGCGCATAATGAAAAACTGTTTTTT.

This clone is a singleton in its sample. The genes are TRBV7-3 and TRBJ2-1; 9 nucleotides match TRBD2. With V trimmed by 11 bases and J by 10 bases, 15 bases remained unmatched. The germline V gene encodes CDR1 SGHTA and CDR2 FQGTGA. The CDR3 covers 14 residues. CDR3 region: CASSHSSGGGEQFF. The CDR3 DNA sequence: TGTGCCTCCAGCCATAGTAGCGGGGGTGGAGAGCAGTTCTTC.

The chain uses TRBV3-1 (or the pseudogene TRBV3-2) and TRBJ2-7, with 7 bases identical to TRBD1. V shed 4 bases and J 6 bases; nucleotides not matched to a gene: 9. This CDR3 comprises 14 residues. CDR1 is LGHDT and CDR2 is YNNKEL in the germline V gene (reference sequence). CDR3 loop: CASSPTGVLGEQYF. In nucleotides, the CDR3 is TGTGCCAGCAGCCCAACAGGGGTTCTCGGCGAGCAGTACTTC.

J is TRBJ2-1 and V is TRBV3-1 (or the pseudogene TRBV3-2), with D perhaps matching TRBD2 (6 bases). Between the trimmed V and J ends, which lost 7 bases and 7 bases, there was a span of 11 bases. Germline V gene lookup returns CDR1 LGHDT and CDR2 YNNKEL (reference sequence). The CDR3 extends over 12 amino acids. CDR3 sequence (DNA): TGTGCCAGCATCGGGGACTCGAATGAGCAGTTCTTC. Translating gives CASIGDSNEQFF.

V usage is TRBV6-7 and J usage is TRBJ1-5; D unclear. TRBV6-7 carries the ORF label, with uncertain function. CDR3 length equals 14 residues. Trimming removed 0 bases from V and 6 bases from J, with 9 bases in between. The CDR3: CASSYSDSFQPQHF. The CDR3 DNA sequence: TGTGCCAGCAGTTACTCGGATTCGTTTCAGCCCCAGCATTTT.

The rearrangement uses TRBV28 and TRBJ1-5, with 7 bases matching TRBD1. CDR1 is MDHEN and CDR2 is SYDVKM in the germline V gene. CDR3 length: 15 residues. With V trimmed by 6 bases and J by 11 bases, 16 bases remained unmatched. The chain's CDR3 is CASSRNRGRIGSQHF. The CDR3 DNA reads TGTGCCAGCAGCCGCAACAGGGGTAGGATCGGCTCCCAGCATTTT. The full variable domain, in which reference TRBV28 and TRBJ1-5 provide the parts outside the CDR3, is DVKVTQSSRYLVKRTGEKVFLECVQDMDHENMFWYRQDPGLGLRLIYFSYDVKMKEKGDIPEGYSVSREKKERFSLILESASTNQTSMYLCASSRNRGRIGSQHFGDGTRLSIL.

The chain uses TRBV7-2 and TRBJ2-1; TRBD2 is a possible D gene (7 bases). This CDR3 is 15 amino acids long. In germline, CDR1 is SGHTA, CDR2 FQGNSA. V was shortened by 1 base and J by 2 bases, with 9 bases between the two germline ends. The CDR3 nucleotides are TGTGCCAGCAGCTTAGAGGGGGGGCCCTACAATGAGCAGTTCTTC. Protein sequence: CASSLEGGPYNEQFF.

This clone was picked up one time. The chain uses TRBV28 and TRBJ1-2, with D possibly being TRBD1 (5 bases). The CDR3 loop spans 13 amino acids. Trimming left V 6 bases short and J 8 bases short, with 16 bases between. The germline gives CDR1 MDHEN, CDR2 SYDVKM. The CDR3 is CASRDGGGVGYTF. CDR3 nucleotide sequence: TGTGCCAGCAGAGATGGCGGGGGGGTCGGCTACACCTTC.

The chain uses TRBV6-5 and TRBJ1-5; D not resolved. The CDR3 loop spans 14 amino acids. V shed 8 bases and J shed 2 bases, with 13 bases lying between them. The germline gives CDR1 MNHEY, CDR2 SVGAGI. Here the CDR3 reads CASGLQAGNQPQHF. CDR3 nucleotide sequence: TGTGCCAGCGGACTTCAGGCAGGCAATCAGCCCCAGCATTTT.